The clone carrying this T cell receptor (beta chain) was observed a few times. The data stem from a study of shared clonotypes between healthy human individuals. The CDR3 is made up of 13 amino acids. Germline V lookup: CDR1 SEHNR, CDR2 FQNEAQ (reference sequence). Trimming pared 2 bases from V and 7 bases from J, leaving 11 bases between. CD45RO+ cells and CCR7-negative CD45RA+ TemRA cells were combined as CD8 memory. Deep-level assay runs were performed. Replicate PCRs for sorted subsets used around 190 ng DNA; this equaled around 28,000 T cell genomes. Only in-frame clones appear in the TCRdb table, and some are missing; sequencing was by immunoSEQ multiplex PCR. The profile shows about 95,000 clones, about two thirds of them singletons.

The TCR comes from a man aged 30 to 39 in good health. The chain has TRBV7-9 and TRBJ1-1, with D perhaps TRBD1 (5 bases). Sequenced: memory CD8+ T cells sorted from blood. The subset denotes: CD45RO+ cells pooled with CCR7-negative TemRA cells. For the CDR3, the DNA is TGTGCCAGCAGCTTATCGGGGCGAGGTGAAGCTTTCTTT. Translated, it gives CASSLSGRGEAFF.